The 9 T cell receptor beta chains reported below all come from one sample, sequenced in a study of T-cell reconstitution after alpha-beta-depleted transplantation in children. Researchers prepared the TCRbeta library using unique molecular identifiers, the study reports. TCRdb processed the PCR reads anew with MiXCR; each CDR3 protein has one entry. Among roughly 500,000 distinct CDR3 sequences listed, about an eighth were seen once. The source was PBMCs from the stem cell graft donor, collected from the stem cell graft. The receptors here all came from a human donor who donated a stem cell graft to a child with combined immunodeficiency.

The rearrangement links TRBV20-1 to TRBJ2-1; TRBD2 aligns across 11 bases. The CDR3 runs to 18 residues. Germline-derived CDR1 and CDR2 are DFQATT and SNEGSKA (reference sequence). The V segment lost 6 bases and the J segment 4 bases; nucleotides outside the gene matches: 17. CDR3 DNA sequence: TGCAGTGCCCAGAGTGGGGGGTTAGCGGGGGGGAGTTACAATGAGCAGTTCTTC. Translated: CSAQSGGLAGGSYNEQFF.

The rearrangement uses TRBV12-3 or TRBV12-4 and TRBJ2-2, with D maybe TRBD1 (6 bases). CDR3 length: 15 residues. The V end lost 6 bases, the J end lost 1 base, and 12 bases lay between the germline ends. CDR3 amino acids: CASSQQGGNTGELFF. In nucleotides, the CDR3 is TGTGCCAGCAGCCAACAGGGCGGGAACACCGGGGAGCTGTTTTTT.

This clonotype was counted only a few times. The chain combines TRBV5-1 with TRBJ2-4; the match to TRBD2 covers 11 bases. The CDR3 has 18 amino acids. J lost 1 base, V lost 0 bases, and 6 bases had no gene match. Germline CDR1 and CDR2: SGHRS and YFSETQ. The CDR3 region is CASSLGLAGGSAKNIQYF. The CDR3 coding sequence is TGCGCCAGCAGCTTGGGGCTAGCGGGAGGCTCGGCCAAAAACATTCAGTACTTC.

Ten or more counts support this clonotype. The chain employs TRBV28 and TRBJ2-1; no definite D call. From germline, CDR1 is MDHEN and CDR2 SYDVKM. The CDR3 runs to 14 residues. V was cut by 4 bases and J by 8 bases, with 15 bases left in between. The CDR3 DNA reads TGTGCCAGCAGTTGGGTTGACAAGGGATATGAGCAGTTCTTC. It is translated as CASSWVDKGYEQFF.

The V call is TRBV5-6, the J call TRBJ1-1, with 8 bases identical to TRBD1. V was pared by 4 bases and J by 1 base, with 3 bases of the junction left unmatched. Germline assignment: CDR1 SGHDT and CDR2 YYEEEE. The CDR3 length is 14 residues. CDR3 in amino acids: CASSGDRPNTEAFF. The CDR3 bases are TGTGCCAGCAGCGGGGACAGGCCGAACACTGAAGCTTTCTTT.

V usage is TRBV13 and J usage is TRBJ1-6; 7 bases line up with TRBD1. CDR1 is PRHDT and CDR2 is FYEKMQ in the germline V gene (reference sequence). The CDR3 covers 17 residues. The junction had 14 bases not matched to a gene; V was cut back by 5 bases and J by 7 bases. In nucleotides, the CDR3 is TGTGCCAGCAGCCCACAGGGGTTTACAGGGGAGAATTCACCCCTCCACTTT. Translating it yields CASSPQGFTGENSPLHF. The full variable domain, with the rest looked up from reference TRBV13 and TRBJ1-6, is AAGVIQSPRHLIKEKRETATLKCYPIPRHDTVYWYQQGPGQDPQFLISFYEKMQSDKGSIPDRFSAQQFSDYHSELNMSSLELGDSALYFCASSPQGFTGENSPLHFGNGTRLTVT.

The table lists this clonotype with many counts. This sequence joins TRBV7-2 and TRBJ2-1; 13 nucleotides align to TRBD2. Trimming removed 5 bases from V and 5 bases from J; junction bases left unmatched: 3. The CDR3 is 15 amino acids. Germline V gene sequence: CDR1 SGHTA, CDR2 FQGNSA. The chain's CDR3 is CASSRTSGRNNEQFF. The DNA for the CDR3 is TGTGCCAGCAGCCGGACTAGCGGGAGAAACAATGAGCAGTTCTTC.

V is TRBV20-1 and J is TRBJ2-7; perhaps TRBD2 as D (7 bases). V lost 4 bases to trimming and J lost 0 bases, with 13 bases between them. Germline-derived CDR1 and CDR2 are DFQATT and SNEGSKA (reference sequence). CDR3 length: 14 amino acids. CDR3 DNA sequence: TGCAGTGCTAAGAGGGGGGGGATCTCCTACGAGCAGTACTTC. This gives the protein CSAKRGGISYEQYF.

This clonotype is deemed medium-sized. The chain joins TRBV10-2 to TRBJ2-7, with D perhaps TRBD1 (5 bases). The CDR3 runs to 15 residues. V was clipped by 3 bases and J by 2 bases, with 14 bases between them. Germline V gene data show CDR1 as WSHSY and CDR2 as SAAADI. The DNA of the CDR3 is TGCGCCAGCAGTGAAGTCCCCCGACAGACCTACGAGCAGTACTTC. Translation: CASSEVPRQTYEQYF.